This T cell receptor beta chain was sequenced in a study of Graves' ophthalmopathy and Graves' hyperthyroidism. This CDR3 is 13 amino acids long. CDR1 is LNHDA, CDR2 SQIVND, per germline (reference sequence). Trimming stripped 3 bases from V and 5 bases from J, with 8 bases between. This clonotype was counted ten times or more. Amplified material comprised TCR beta CDR3 regions derived from RNA transcripts. The first round was an RT-PCR with HTBI primers, and the second round was a multiplex PCR. TCRdb redid the calling of the multiplex PCR reads with MiXCR, one entry per CDR3 protein. The repertoire holds roughly 380,000 distinct CDR3 sequences, with 15% as singletons.

The source is a woman aged 18-29 years with stable Graves' hyperthyroidism. The chain is built from TRBV19 and TRBJ1-5; D unresolved. The sample was peripheral blood. The DNA for the CDR3 is TGTGCCAGTAGTATCGGCGGCTATCAGCCCCAGCATTTT. This codes for CASSIGGYQPQHF. Looking up the rest from reference TRBV19 and TRBJ1-5 gives the full variable domain: DGGITQSPKYLFRKEGQNVTLSCEQNLNHDAMYWYRQDPGQGLRLIYYSQIVNDFQKGDIAEGYSVSREKKESFPLTVTSAQKNPTAFYLCASSIGGYQPQHFGDGTRLSIL.